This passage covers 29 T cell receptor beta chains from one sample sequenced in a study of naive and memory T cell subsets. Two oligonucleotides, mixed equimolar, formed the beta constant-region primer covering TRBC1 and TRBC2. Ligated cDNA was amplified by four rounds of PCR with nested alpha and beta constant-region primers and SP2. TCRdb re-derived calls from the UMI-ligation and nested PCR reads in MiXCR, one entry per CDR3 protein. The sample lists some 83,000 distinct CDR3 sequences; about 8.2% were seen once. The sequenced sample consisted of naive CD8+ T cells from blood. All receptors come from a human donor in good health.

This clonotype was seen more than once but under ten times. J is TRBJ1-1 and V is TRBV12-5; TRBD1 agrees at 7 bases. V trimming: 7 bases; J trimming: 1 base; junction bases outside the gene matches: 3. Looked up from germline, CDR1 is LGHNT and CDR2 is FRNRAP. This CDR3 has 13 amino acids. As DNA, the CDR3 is TGTGCTAGTGCTGGGACAGCGAACACTGAAGCTTTCTTT. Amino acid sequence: CASAGTANTEAFF.

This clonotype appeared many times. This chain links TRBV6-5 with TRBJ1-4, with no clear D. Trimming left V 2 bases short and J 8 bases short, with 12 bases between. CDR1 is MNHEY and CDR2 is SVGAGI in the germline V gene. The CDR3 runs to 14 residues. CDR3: CASSYTLSGEKLFF. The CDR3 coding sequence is TGTGCCAGCAGTTACACACTAAGCGGCGAAAAACTGTTTTTT.

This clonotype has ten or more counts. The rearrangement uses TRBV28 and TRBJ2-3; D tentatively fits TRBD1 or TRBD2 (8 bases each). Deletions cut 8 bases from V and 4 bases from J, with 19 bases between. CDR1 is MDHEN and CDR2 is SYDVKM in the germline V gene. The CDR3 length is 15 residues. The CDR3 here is CASGQGSGKSDTQYF. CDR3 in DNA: TGTGCCAGCGGACAGGGTAGCGGGAAATCAGATACGCAGTATTTT.

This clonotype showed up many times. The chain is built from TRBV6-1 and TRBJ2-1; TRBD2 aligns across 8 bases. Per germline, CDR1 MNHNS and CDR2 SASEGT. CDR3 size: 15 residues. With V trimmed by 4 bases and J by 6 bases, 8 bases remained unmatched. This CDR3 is CASSVSSGRVNEQFF. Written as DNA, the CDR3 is TGTGCCAGCAGTGTATCAAGCGGGAGAGTCAATGAGCAGTTCTTC.

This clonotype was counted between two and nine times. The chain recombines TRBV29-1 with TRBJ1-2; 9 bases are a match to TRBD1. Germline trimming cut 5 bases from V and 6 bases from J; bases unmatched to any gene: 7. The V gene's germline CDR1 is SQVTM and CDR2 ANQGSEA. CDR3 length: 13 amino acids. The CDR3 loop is CSVRWDRADGYTF. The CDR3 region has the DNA TGCAGCGTTAGGTGGGACAGGGCGGATGGCTACACCTTC.

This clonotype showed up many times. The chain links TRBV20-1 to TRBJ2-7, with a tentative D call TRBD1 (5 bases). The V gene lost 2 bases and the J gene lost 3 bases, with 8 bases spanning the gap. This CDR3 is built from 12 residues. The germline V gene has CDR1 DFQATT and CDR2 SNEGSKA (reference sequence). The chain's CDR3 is CSARPTGYEQYF. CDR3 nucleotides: TGCAGTGCTAGACCCACAGGCTACGAGCAGTACTTC.

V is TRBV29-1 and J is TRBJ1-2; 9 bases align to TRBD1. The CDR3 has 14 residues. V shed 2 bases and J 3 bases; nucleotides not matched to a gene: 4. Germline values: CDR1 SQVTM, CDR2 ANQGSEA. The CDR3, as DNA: TGCAGCGTTGAATCTGGGGACAGGGACTATGGCTACACCTTC. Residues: CSVESGDRDYGYTF.

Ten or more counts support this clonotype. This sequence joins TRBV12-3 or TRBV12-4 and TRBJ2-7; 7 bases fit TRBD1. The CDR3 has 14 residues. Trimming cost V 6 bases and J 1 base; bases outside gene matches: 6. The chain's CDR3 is CASSMDRLSYEQYF. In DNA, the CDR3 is TGTGCCAGCAGCATGGACAGGCTATCCTACGAGCAGTACTTC.

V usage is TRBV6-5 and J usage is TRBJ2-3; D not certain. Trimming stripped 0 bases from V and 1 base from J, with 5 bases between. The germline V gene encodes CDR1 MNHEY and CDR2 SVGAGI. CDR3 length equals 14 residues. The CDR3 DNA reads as TGTGCCAGCAGTTACTCAGGTCGCACAGATACGCAGTATTTT. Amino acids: CASSYSGRTDTQYF.

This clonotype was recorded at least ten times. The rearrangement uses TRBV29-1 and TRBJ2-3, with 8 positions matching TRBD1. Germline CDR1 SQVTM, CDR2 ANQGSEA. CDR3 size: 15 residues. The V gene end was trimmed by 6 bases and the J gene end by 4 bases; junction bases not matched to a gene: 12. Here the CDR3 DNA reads TGCAGCGTCGCAGGGGGCTCGATCCTGGCAGATACGCAGTATTTT. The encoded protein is CSVAGGSILADTQYF.

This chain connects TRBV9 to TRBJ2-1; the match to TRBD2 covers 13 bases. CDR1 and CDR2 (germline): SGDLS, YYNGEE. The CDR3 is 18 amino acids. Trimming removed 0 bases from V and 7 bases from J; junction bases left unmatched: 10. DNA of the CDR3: TGTGCCAGCAGCGTAGCTTCGGGACTAGCGGGGTCTATTAATGAGCAGTTCTTC. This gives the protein CASSVASGLAGSINEQFF.

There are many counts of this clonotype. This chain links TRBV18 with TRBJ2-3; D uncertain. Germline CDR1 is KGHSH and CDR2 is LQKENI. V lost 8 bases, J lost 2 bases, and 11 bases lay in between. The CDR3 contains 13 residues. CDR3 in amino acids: CASSPLTTDTQYF. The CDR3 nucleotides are TGTGCCAGCAGCCCCCTCACCACAGATACGCAGTATTTT.

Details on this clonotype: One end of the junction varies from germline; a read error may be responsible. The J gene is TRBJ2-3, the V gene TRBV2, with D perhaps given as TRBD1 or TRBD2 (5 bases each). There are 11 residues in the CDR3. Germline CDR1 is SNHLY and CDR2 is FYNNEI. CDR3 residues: CASSPGPRKDF. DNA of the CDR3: TGTGCCAGCTCGCCGGGACCCCGCAAGGATTTT.

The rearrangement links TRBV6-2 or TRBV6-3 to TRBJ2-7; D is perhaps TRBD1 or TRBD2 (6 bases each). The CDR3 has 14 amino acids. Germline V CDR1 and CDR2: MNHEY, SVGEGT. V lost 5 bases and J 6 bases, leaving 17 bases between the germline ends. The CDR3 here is CASSTAPEGGEQYF. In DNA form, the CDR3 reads TGTGCCAGCAGTACCGCCCCGGAGGGGGGCGAGCAGTACTTC.

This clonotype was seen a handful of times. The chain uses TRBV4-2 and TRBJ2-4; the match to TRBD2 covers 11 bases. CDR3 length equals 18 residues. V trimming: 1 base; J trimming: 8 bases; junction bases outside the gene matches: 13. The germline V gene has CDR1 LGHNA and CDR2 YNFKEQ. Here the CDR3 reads CASSQAGASGRFADIQYF. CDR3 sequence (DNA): TGTGCCAGCAGCCAAGCCGGCGCTAGCGGGAGGTTCGCGGACATTCAGTACTTC.

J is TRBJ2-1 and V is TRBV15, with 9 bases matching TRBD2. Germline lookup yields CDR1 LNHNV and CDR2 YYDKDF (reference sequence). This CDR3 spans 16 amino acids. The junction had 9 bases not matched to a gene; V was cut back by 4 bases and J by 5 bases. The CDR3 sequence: CATSMGLAGVNNEQFF. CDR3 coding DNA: TGTGCCACCAGCATGGGATTAGCGGGAGTTAACAATGAGCAGTTCTTC.

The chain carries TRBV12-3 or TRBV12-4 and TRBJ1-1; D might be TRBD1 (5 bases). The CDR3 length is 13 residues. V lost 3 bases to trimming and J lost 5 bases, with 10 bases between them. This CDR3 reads CASSFMQGTEAFF. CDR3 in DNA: TGTGCCAGCAGTTTTATGCAGGGAACTGAAGCTTTCTTT.

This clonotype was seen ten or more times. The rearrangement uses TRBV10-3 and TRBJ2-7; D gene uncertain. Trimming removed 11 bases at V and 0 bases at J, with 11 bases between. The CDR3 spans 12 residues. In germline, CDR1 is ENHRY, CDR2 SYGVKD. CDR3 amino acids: CAAGPGSYEQYF. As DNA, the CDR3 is TGTGCCGCCGGACCGGGCTCCTACGAGCAGTACTTC.

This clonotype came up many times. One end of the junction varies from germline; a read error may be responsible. In DNA, the CDR3 is TGCGCCAGCAACCAAGATCGGGCGGGAGCAGATACGCAGTATTTT. It yields the protein CASNQDRAGADTQYF. V gene TRBV4-3 combines with J gene TRBJ2-3; 7 nucleotides match TRBD2. CDR3 length: 15 amino acids. Germline values: CDR1 LGHNA, CDR2 YSLEER.

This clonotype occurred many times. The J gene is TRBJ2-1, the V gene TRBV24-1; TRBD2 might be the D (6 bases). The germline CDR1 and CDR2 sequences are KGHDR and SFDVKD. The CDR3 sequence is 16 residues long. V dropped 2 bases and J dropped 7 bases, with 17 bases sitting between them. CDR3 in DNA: TGTGCCACCAGTGATTCTGAGCGGCGCGGGGAAAATGAGCAGTTCTTC. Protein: CATSDSERRGENEQFF.

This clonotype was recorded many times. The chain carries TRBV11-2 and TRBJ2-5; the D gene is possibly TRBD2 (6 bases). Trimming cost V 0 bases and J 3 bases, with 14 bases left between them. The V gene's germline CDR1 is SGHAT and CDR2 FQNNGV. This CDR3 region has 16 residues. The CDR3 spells CASSLDRVGGEETQYF. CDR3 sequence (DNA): TGTGCCAGCAGCTTAGATCGGGTGGGAGGAGAAGAGACCCAGTACTTC.

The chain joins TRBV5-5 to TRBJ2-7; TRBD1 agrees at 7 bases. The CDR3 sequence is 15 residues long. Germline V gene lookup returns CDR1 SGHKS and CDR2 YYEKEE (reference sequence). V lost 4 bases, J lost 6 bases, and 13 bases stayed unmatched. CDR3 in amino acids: CASSPTGTARLEQYF. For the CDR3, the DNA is TGTGCCAGCAGCCCAACCGGGACAGCCCGCCTCGAGCAGTACTTC.

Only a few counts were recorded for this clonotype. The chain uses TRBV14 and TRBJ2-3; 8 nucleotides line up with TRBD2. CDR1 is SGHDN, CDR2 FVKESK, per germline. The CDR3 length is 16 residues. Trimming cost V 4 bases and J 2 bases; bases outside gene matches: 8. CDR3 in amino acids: CASSPIAGTPTDTQYF. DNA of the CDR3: TGTGCCAGCAGCCCTATAGCGGGGACCCCCACAGATACGCAGTATTTT.

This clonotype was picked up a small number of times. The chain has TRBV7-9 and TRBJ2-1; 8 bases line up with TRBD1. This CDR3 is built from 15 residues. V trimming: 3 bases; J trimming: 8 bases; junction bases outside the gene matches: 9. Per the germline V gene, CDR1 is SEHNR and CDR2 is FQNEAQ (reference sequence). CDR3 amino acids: CASSFRDRPGDEQFF. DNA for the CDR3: TGTGCCAGCAGCTTCAGGGACAGGCCAGGCGATGAGCAGTTCTTC. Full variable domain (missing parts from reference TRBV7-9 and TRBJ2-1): DTGVSQNPRHKITKRGQNVTFRCDPISEHNRLYWYRQTLGQGPEFLTYFQNEAQLEKSRLLSDRFSAERPKGSFSTLEIQRTEQGDSAMYLCASSFRDRPGDEQFFGPGTRLTVL.

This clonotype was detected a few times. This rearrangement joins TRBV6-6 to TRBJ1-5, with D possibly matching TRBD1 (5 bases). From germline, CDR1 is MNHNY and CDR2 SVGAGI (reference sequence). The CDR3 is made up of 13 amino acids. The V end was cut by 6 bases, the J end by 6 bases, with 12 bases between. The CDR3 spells CASSPGGAQPQHF. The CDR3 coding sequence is TGTGCCAGCAGCCCGGGAGGGGCTCAGCCCCAGCATTTT.

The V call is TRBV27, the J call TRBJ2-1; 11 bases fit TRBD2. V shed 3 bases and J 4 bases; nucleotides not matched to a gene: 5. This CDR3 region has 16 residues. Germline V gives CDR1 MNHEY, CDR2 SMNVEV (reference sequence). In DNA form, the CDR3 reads TGTGCCAGCAGTTTTCTAGCGGGAGGTCCGTACAATGAGCAGTTCTTC. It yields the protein CASSFLAGGPYNEQFF.

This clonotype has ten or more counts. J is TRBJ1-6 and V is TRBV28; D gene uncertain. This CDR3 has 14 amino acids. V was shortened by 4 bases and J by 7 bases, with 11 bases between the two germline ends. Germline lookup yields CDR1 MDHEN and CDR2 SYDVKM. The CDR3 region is CASSWVGGNSPLHF. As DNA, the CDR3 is TGTGCCAGCAGTTGGGTGGGAGGCAATTCACCCCTCCACTTT.

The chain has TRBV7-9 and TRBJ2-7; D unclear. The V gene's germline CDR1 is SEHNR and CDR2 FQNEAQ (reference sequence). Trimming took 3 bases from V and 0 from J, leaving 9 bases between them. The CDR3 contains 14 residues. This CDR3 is CASSLTASSYEQYF. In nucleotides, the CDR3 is TGTGCCAGCAGCTTGACGGCCAGCTCCTACGAGCAGTACTTC.

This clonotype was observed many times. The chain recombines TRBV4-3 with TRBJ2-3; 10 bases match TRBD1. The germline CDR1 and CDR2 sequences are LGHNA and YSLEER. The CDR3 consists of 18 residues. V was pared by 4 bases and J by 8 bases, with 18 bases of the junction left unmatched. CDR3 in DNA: TGCGCCAGCAGCCCGACGACAGGGGGCGAAAGTGTAGTGGGTACGCAGTATTTT. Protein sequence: CASSPTTGGESVVGTQYF.